This TCR beta chain emerged from a study of cytomegalovirus exposure and HLA in healthy donors. The germline V gene has CDR1 SGHRS and CDR2 YFSETQ. Between the trimmed V and J ends, which lost 0 bases and 2 bases, there was a span of 5 bases. CDR3 length: 13 residues. When sampled, the donors appeared nominally healthy, though they likely had unrecorded immune exposures. This clone has more than one count but fewer than ten. Amplification used 60 Vbeta primers and 13 Jbeta primers. Assay: immunoSEQ multiplex PCR; the TCRdb copy retains only in-frame clones and omits some. This sample has approximately 80,000 clones, with around 70% found just once.

The receptor was isolated from a woman aged 40 to 49 in good health and CMV-seropositive. The V call is TRBV5-1, the J call TRBJ1-2; possibly TRBD1 for D (5 bases). The sequenced material came from PBMCs. In DNA, the CDR3 is TGCGCCAGCAGCTTGGGGGGCAACTATGGCTACACCTTC. Translated, it gives CASSLGGNYGYTF.